The entry below gives a single T cell receptor (beta chain) sequence along with its context. The entry originates in a study of T cells in localized non-small cell lung cancer. The CDR3 runs 13 residues. Trimming took 5 bases from V and 1 from J, leaving 7 bases between them. Germline V gene lookup returns CDR1 SNHLY and CDR2 FYNNEI. Profiling relied on immunoSEQ multiplex PCR, and the TCRdb table lists in-frame clones only, not all of them. The sample yields about 75,000 clones, about 84% seen once. The source of this sequence is a female donor at least 60 years old with stage I lung adenocarcinoma. Source: peripheral blood, taken before any cancer treatment. This sequence joins TRBV2 and TRBJ2-3; no reliable D call. This chain's CDR3 is CASSLAGTDTQYF. In nucleotides, the CDR3 is TGTGCCAGCAGTTTGGCGGGCACAGATACGCAGTATTTT.